Below are 18 T cell receptor beta chains sequenced from a single sample in a study of blood T cell repertoires in COVID-19. The repertoire was sequenced with immunoSEQ multiplex PCR; TCRdb's copy has only in-frame clones and lacks some. Found here are roughly 45,000 clones, approximately 88% of them singletons; the top ten hold approximately 15%. Sequenced material: peripheral blood. These TCRs come from a man aged 55 to 70 with active COVID-19.

This rearrangement joins TRBV15 to TRBJ2-7; D is perhaps TRBD1 (6 bases). V was clipped by 0 bases and J by 0 bases, with 12 bases between them. The length of the CDR3 is 16 residues. Germline V CDR1 and CDR2: LNHNV, YYDKDF (reference sequence). DNA for the CDR3: TGTGCCACCAGCAGAGATGATACAGGGAGCTCCTACGAGCAGTACTTC. This translates into CATSRDDTGSSYEQYF.

The J gene is TRBJ2-1, the V gene TRBV24-1, with 7 bases identical to TRBD1. Germline assignment: CDR1 KGHDR and CDR2 SFDVKD. Trimming cost V 3 bases and J 8 bases; bases outside gene matches: 12. The CDR3 loop spans 16 amino acids. The CDR3 nucleotides are TGTGCCACCAGTGATGCTGGACAGGTATGGGGCGATGAGCAGTTCTTC. It translates to CATSDAGQVWGDEQFF.

The V call is TRBV25-1, the J call TRBJ1-4; 9 bases match TRBD1. This CDR3 has 14 amino acids. The J segment lost 8 bases and the V segment lost 7 bases, leaving 8 bases of the junction unmatched. The germline CDR1 and CDR2 sequences are MGHDK and SYGVNS. The CDR3 spells CASTTGGLGEKLFF. The CDR3 DNA follows: TGTGCCAGCACCACAGGGGGCCTGGGCGAAAAACTGTTTTTT.

The chain recombines TRBV24-1 with TRBJ2-4, with 8 positions matching TRBD1. CDR1 is KGHDR, CDR2 SFDVKD, per germline. The CDR3 totals 14 residues. V trimming: 4 bases; J trimming: 6 bases; junction bases outside the gene matches: 4. The DNA for the CDR3 is TGTGCCACCAGTGACCCGGGACAGGTAAACATTCAGTACTTC. This sequence encodes CATSDPGQVNIQYF.

The chain joins TRBV5-1 to TRBJ1-1; 7 positions match TRBD1. The germline V gene encodes CDR1 SGHRS and CDR2 YFSETQ. Germline trimming cut 4 bases from V and 4 bases from J; bases unmatched to any gene: 7. The CDR3 extends over 14 amino acids. CDR3 coding DNA: TGCGCCAGCAGCGGACAGGAAATGGGCACTGAAGCTTTCTTT. It codes for CASSGQEMGTEAFF.

The genes are TRBV5-5 and TRBJ1-5, with 8 bases fitting TRBD1. The CDR3 consists of 14 residues. Germline trimming cut 4 bases from V and 11 bases from J; bases unmatched to any gene: 11. Germline-derived CDR1 and CDR2 are SGHKS and YYEKEE (reference sequence). DNA of the CDR3: TGTGCCAGCAGCCGTGATAATACAGGGGGGACCCAGCATTTT. It specifies CASSRDNTGGTQHF.

The chain joins TRBV19 to TRBJ2-7; 7 nucleotides line up with TRBD2. Unmatched junction bases numbered 9, after V lost 3 bases and J lost 4 bases. Germline CDR1 is LNHDA and CDR2 is SQIVND (reference sequence). The CDR3 sequence is 15 residues long. For the CDR3, the DNA is TGTGCCAGTAGTATCGCGGGAGCTCTGGCATACGAGCAGTACTTC. This encodes CASSIAGALAYEQYF.

The chain links TRBV2 to TRBJ1-1, with D tentatively TRBD1 (5 bases). V dropped 8 bases and J dropped 4 bases, with 20 bases sitting between them. Germline V CDR1 and CDR2: SNHLY, FYNNEI. This CDR3 is 15 amino acids long. The CDR3 nucleotides are TGTGCCAGCCACTCGGGGGGGTCGAGGACCACTGAAGCTTTCTTT. It specifies CASHSGGSRTTEAFF. Full variable domain (missing parts from reference TRBV2 and TRBJ1-1): EPEVTQTPSHQVTQMGQEVILRCVPISNHLYFYWYRQILGQKVEFLVSFYNNEISEKSEIFDDQFSVERPDGSNFTLKIRSTKLEDSAMYFCASHSGGSRTTEAFFGQGTRLTVV.

V usage is TRBV11-3 and J usage is TRBJ1-3; weak D call: TRBD1 (5 bases). Deletions cut 4 bases from V and 8 bases from J, with 12 bases between. CDR1 SGHNT and CDR2 YENEEA come from the germline V gene. This CDR3 region has 13 residues. Here the CDR3 reads CASSYRQSDTIYF. CDR3 coding DNA: TGTGCCAGCAGCTATCGACAGAGTGACACCATATATTTT.

This clone was recorded once. The genes are TRBV19 and TRBJ1-1, with 7 bases matching TRBD1. Germline V gene lookup returns CDR1 LNHDA and CDR2 SQIVND (reference sequence). The CDR3 runs to 14 residues. Trimming removed 1 base from V and 5 bases from J; junction bases left unmatched: 4. The DNA for the CDR3 is TGTGCCAGTAGTATAGTGGCAGGGGGTACTGAAGCTTTCTTT. Translation gives CASSIVAGGTEAFF.

This sequence joins TRBV4-1 and TRBJ2-2, with 9 bases fitting TRBD2. The V gene end was trimmed by 4 bases and the J gene end by 2 bases; junction bases not matched to a gene: 5. The CDR3 is 16 residues long. Germline lookup yields CDR1 MGHRA and CDR2 YSYEKL. This chain's CDR3 is CASSLGLAGNTGELFF. The CDR3 DNA reads as TGCGCCAGCAGCCTAGGTCTAGCGGGAAACACCGGGGAGCTGTTTTTT.

J is TRBJ2-1 and V is TRBV15; D is unclear. In germline, CDR1 is LNHNV, CDR2 YYDKDF (reference sequence). This CDR3 has 15 residues. Trimming stripped 0 bases from V and 2 bases from J, with 8 bases between. The CDR3 spells CATSRDWSAYNEQFF. For the CDR3, the DNA is TGTGCCACCAGCAGAGATTGGAGCGCCTACAATGAGCAGTTCTTC.

This clone appeared a single time. The chain couples TRBV15 to TRBJ2-3, with 9 bases that match TRBD2. The CDR3 contains 17 residues. J was trimmed by 0 bases and V by 1 base; bases with no gene match: 5. Germline V gene sequence: CDR1 LNHNV, CDR2 YYDKDF (reference sequence). Here the CDR3 reads CATSRGLAEASTDTQYF. CDR3 sequence (DNA): TGTGCCACCAGCAGAGGACTAGCGGAAGCTAGCACAGATACGCAGTATTTT.

This chain connects TRBV7-2 to TRBJ2-2; 9 bases are a match to TRBD1. CDR1 is SGHTA, CDR2 FQGNSA, per germline. The V and J ends lost 3 bases and 5 bases, in that order; junction bases with no gene match: 4. The CDR3 covers 15 residues. The CDR3 loop is CASSLRTGDTGELFF. CDR3 coding DNA: TGTGCCAGCAGCTTGAGGACAGGGGATACCGGGGAGCTGTTTTTT.

The chain is built from TRBV5-1 and TRBJ2-5; 7 bases line up with TRBD2. The CDR3 is 14 residues long. The germline V gene encodes CDR1 SGHRS and CDR2 YFSETQ. J was trimmed by 2 bases and V by 0 bases; bases with no gene match: 1. DNA of the CDR3: TGCGCCAGCAGCTTGGTCGGGGGGCAAGAGACCCAGTACTTC. Its translation: CASSLVGGQETQYF.

The J gene is TRBJ1-4, the V gene TRBV5-1; D is ambiguous. V lost 0 bases to trimming and J lost 8 bases, with 17 bases between them. This CDR3 contains 16 residues. Germline CDR1 is SGHRS and CDR2 is YFSETQ. CDR3 sequence: CASSLAPTGAGEKLFF. The CDR3 DNA is TGCGCCAGCAGCTTGGCCCCCACCGGTGCGGGAGAAAAACTGTTTTTT. Combining the CDR3 with reference TRBV5-1 and TRBJ1-4 gives the whole variable domain KAGVTQTPRYLIKTRGQQVTLSCSPISGHRSVSWYQQTPGQGLQFLFEYFSETQRNKGNFPGRFSGRQFSNSRSEMNVSTLELGDSALYLCASSLAPTGAGEKLFFGSGTQLSVL.

The chain has TRBV29-1 and TRBJ2-1; 7 bases align to TRBD1. The germline V gene has CDR1 SQVTM and CDR2 ANQGSEA. V shed 5 bases, J shed 9 bases, and the junction held 16 bases outside the gene matches. This CDR3 contains 15 residues. Written as DNA, the CDR3 is TGCAGCGTTTGGGTTCCCCCCGGGGACAGCAGTGAGCAGTTCTTC. Translating gives CSVWVPPGDSSEQFF.

CDR3 protein: CASSRLAGHTGELFF. CDR3 coding DNA: TGTGCCAGCTCCCGACTAGCGGGGCACACCGGGGAGCTGTTTTTT. This chain uses TRBV27 with TRBJ2-2; 11 nucleotides align to TRBD2. In germline, CDR1 is MNHEY, CDR2 SMNVEV (reference sequence). The CDR3 loop spans 15 amino acids. The V and J ends lost 8 bases and 3 bases, in that order; junction bases with no gene match: 5.